This TCR beta chain derives from a study of T cells after yellow fever vaccination. Trimming removed 8 bases at V and 4 bases at J, with 15 bases between. Germline V gives CDR1 WSHSY, CDR2 SAAADI. The CDR3 is 14 residues long. This clonotype was seen more than once but under ten times. Using its own MiXCR run on the 5' RACE reads, TCRdb lists one record per CDR3 protein. Here the sample spans fewer than 400,000 distinct CDR3 sequences, around 11% being singletons. The sequence was collected from a man between 18 and 35 years old who received the YFV17D yellow fever vaccine. The chain couples TRBV10-2 to TRBJ1-3; D not certain. The specimen comprised CD4+ T cells sorted from PBMCs, sampled 45 days after the yellow fever booster vaccination. In DNA form, the CDR3 reads TGCGCCAGCGGGCGCGGCCTGGACGGAAACACCATATATTTT. This translates into CASGRGLDGNTIYF.